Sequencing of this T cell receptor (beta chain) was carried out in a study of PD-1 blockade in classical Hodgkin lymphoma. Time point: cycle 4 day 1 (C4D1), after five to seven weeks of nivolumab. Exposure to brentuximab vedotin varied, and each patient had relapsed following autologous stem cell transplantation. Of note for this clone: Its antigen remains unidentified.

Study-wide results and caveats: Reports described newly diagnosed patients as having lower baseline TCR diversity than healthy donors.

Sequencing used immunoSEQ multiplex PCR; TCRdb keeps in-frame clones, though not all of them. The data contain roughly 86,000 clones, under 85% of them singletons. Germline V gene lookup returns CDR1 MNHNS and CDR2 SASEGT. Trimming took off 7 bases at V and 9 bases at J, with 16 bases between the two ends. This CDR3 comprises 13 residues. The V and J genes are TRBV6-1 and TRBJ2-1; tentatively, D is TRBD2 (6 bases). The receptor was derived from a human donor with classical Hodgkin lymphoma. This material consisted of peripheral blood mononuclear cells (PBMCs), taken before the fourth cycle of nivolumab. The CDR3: CASTLWVGGEQFF. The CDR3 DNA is TGTGCCAGCACCTTGTGGGTGGGGGGTGAGCAGTTCTTC.